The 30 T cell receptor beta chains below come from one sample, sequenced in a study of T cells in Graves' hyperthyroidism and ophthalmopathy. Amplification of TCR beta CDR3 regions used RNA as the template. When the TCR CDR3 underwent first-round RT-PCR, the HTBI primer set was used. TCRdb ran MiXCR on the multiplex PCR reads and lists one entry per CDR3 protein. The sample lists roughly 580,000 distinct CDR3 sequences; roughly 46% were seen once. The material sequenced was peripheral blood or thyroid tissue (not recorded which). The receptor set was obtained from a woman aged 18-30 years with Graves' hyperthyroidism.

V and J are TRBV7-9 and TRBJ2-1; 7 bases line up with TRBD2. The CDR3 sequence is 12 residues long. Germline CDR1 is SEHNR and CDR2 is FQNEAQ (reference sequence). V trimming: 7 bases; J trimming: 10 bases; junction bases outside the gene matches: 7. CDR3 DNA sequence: TGTGCCAGCACCTTCGGGACTACCGAGCAGTTCTTC. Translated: CASTFGTTEQFF.

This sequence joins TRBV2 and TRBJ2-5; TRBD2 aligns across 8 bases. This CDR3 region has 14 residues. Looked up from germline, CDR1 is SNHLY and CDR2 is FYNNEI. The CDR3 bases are TGTGCTGGCTCTGGCGGGGGGACCCAAGAGACCCAGTACTTC. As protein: CAGSGGGTQETQYF.

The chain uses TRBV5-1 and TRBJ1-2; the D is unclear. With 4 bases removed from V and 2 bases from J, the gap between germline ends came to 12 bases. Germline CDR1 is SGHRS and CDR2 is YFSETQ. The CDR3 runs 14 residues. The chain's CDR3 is CASSQGRSNYGYTF. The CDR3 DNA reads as TGCGCCAGCAGCCAAGGCAGATCAAACTATGGCTACACCTTC.

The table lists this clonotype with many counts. The CDR3 nucleotides are TGTGCCAGCAGCCCTTTGGACAGAGTCACCATATATTTT. This codes for CASSPLDRVTIYF. The chain combines TRBV7-2 with TRBJ1-3; D might be TRBD1 (6 bases). Germline V gives CDR1 SGHTA, CDR2 FQGNSA. The V gene lost 5 bases and the J gene lost 9 bases, with 14 bases spanning the gap. The CDR3 spans 13 residues.

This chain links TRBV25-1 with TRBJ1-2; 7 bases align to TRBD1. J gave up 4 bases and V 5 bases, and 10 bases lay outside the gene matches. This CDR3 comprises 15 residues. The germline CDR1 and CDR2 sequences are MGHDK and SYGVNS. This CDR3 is CASSSSRTGGYGYTF. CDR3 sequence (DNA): TGTGCCAGCAGTTCCTCCCGGACAGGCGGCTATGGCTACACCTTC.

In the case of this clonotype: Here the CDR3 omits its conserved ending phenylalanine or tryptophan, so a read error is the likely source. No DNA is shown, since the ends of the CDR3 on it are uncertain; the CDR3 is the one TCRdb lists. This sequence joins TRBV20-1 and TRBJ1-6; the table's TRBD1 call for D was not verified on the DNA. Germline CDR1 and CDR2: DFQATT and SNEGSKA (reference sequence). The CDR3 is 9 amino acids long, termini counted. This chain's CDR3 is CSGRDTYNY.

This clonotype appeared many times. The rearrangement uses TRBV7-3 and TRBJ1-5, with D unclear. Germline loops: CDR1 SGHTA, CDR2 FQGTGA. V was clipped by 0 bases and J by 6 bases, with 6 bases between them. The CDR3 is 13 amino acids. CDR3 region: CASSLTESQPQHF. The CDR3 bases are TGTGCCAGCAGCTTAACGGAGTCTCAGCCCCAGCATTTT.

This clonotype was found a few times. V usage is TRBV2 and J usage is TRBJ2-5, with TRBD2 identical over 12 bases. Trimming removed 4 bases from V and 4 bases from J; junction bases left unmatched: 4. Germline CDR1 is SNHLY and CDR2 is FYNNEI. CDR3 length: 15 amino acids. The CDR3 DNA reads TGTGCCAGCAGTGTACTAGCGGGAGGCGGAGAGACCCAGTACTTC. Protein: CASSVLAGGGETQYF.

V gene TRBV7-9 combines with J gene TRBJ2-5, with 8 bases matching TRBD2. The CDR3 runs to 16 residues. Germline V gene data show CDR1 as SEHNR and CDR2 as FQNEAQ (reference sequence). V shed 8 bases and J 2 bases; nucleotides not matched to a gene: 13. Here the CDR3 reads CASHTGPGGGQETQYF. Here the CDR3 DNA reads TGTGCCAGCCATACAGGGCCGGGCGGGGGGCAAGAGACCCAGTACTTC.

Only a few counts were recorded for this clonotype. The CDR3 nucleotides read TGTGCTAGTGGTTTGGGCATGAACACTGAAGCTTTCTTT. This translates into CASGLGMNTEAFF. The chain employs TRBV12-5 and TRBJ1-1, with unresolved D. Germline CDR1 and CDR2: LGHNT and FRNRAP. CDR3 size: 13 residues. The V gene lost 1 base and the J gene lost 0 bases, with 3 bases spanning the gap. Together with reference TRBV12-5 and TRBJ1-1, the CDR3 gives the full variable domain: DARVTQTPRHKVTEMGQEVTMRCQPILGHNTVFWYRQTMMQGLELLAYFRNRAPLDDSGMPKDRFSAEMPDATLATLKIQPSEPRDSAVYFCASGLGMNTEAFFGQGTRLTVV.

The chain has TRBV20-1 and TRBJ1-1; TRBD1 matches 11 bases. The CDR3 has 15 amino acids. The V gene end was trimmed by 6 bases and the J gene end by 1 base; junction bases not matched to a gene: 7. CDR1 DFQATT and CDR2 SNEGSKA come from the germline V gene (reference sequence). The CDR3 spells CSAPGQGVRNTEAFF. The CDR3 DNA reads TGCAGTGCCCCGGGACAGGGGGTCAGGAACACTGAAGCTTTCTTT.

CDR3 coding DNA: TGTGCCACCAGCAGAGAAGGCACAGGGGCACCCAATTCACCCCTCCACTTT. Translating gives CATSREGTGAPNSPLHF. The gene calls are TRBV15 and TRBJ1-6, with 7 bases lining up with TRBD1. The CDR3 is 17 residues long. V was pared by 0 bases and J by 7 bases, with 9 bases of the junction left unmatched. Germline V gene sequence: CDR1 LNHNV, CDR2 YYDKDF (reference sequence).

The CDR3 here is CASTLRDSYEQYF. The CDR3, as DNA: TGTGCCAGCACCCTCCGGGACTCCTACGAGCAGTACTTC. This chain joins TRBV25-1 and TRBJ2-7, with D possibly being TRBD2 (5 bases). The CDR3 runs 13 residues. Trimming left V 7 bases short and J 0 bases short, with 10 bases between. Germline V gene lookup returns CDR1 MGHDK and CDR2 SYGVNS.

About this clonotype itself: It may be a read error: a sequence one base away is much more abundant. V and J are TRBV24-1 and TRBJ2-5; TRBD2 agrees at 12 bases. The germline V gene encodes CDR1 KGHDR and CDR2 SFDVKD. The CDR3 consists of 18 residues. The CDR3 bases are TGTGCCGCCAGTGACACCACGGCACTAGCGGGAGGTTCGGGGACCCAGTACTTC. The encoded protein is CAASDTTALAGGSGTQYF.

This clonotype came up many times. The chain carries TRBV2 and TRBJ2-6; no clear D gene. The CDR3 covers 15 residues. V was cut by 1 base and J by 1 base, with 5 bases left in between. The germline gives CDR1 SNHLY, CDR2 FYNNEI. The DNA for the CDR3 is TGTGCCAGCAGTGAAGAGAAGTCTGGGGCCAACGTCCTGACTTTC. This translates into CASSEEKSGANVLTF.

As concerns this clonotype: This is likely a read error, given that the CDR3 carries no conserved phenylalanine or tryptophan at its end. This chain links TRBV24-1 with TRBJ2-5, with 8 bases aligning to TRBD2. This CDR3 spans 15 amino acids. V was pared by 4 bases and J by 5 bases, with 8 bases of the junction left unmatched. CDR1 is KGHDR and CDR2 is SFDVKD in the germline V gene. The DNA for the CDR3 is TGTGCCACCAGTGAAGGCAGCGGGAGTCGCGAGACCCAGTACCTC. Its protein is CATSEGSGSRETQYL.

The CDR3 region is CASSSSDRSWETQYF. The DNA for the CDR3 is TGTGCCAGCAGCTCCTCCGATCGCAGCTGGGAGACCCAGTACTTC. The chain joins TRBV7-9 to TRBJ2-5; no clear D. The CDR3 length is 15 residues. Germline CDR1 reads SEHNR; CDR2 reads FQNEAQ (reference sequence). Trimming removed 4 bases at V and 5 bases at J, with 17 bases between.

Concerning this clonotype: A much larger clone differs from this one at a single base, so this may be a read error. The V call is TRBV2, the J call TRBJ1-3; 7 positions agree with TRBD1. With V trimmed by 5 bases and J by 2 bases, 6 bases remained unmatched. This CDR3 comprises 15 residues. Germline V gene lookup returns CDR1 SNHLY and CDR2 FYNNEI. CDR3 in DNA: TGTGCCAGCAGTTTCGACAGGGTGGCTGGAAACACCATATATTTT. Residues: CASSFDRVAGNTIYF.

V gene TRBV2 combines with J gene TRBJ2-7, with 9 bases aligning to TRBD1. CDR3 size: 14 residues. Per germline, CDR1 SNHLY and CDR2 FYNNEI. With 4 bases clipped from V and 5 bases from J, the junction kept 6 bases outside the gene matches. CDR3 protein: CASSVRTGDNEQYF. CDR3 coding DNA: TGTGCCAGCAGTGTCCGGACAGGGGACAACGAGCAGTACTTC.

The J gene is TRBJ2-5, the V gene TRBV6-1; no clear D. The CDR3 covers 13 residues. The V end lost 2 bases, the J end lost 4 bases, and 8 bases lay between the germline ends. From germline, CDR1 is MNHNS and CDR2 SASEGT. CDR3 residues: CASSESLLETQYF. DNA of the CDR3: TGTGCCAGCAGTGAAAGTCTCCTAGAGACCCAGTACTTC.

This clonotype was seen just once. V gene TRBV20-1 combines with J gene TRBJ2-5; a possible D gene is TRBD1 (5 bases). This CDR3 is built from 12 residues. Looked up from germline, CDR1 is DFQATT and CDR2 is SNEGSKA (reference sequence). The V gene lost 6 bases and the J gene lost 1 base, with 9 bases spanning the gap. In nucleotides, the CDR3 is TGCAGTGCAAACGACAGCCAAGAGACCCAGTACTTC. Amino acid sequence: CSANDSQETQYF.

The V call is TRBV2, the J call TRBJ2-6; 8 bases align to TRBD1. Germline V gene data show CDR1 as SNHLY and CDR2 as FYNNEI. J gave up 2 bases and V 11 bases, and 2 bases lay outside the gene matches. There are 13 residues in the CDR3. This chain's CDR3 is CAGQGAGANVLTF. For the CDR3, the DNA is TGTGCCGGACAGGGAGCTGGGGCCAACGTCCTGACTTTC. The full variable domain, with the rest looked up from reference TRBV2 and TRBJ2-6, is EPEVTQTPSHQVTQMGQEVILRCVPISNHLYFYWYRQILGQKVEFLVSFYNNEISEKSEIFDDQFSVERPDGSNFTLKIRSTKLEDSAMYFCAGQGAGANVLTFGAGSRLTVL.

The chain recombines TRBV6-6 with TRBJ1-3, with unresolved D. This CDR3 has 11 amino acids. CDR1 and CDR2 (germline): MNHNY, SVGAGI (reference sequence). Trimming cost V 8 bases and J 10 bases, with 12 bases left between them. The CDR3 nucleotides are TGTGCCAGCTTGGGCGGGAGTACCATATATTTT. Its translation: CASLGGSTIYF.

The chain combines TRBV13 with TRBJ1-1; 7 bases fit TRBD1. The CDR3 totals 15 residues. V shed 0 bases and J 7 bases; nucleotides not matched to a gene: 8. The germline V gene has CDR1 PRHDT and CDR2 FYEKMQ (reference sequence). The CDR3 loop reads CASSLGVTGKGEAFF. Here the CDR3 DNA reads TGTGCCAGCAGCTTAGGAGTGACAGGGAAGGGTGAAGCTTTCTTT.

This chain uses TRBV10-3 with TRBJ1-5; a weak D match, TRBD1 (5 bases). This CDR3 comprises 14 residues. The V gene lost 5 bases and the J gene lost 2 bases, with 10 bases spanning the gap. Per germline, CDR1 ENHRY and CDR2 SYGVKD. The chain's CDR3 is CAISQGTGNQPQHF. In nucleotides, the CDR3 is TGTGCCATCAGTCAGGGCACGGGCAATCAGCCCCAGCATTTT.

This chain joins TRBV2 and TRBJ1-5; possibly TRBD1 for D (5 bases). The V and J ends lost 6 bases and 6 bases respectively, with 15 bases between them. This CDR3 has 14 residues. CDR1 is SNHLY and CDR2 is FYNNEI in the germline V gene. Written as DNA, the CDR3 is TGTGCCAGCAGCACCCGGGGGGTAGGTCAGCCCCAGCATTTT. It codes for CASSTRGVGQPQHF.

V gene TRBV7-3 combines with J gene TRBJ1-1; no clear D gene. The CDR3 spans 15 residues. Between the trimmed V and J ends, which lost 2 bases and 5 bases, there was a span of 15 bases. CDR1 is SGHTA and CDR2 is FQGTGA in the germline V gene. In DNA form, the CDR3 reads TGTGCCAGCAGCTTATCCCCGGGGTTGGAGACTGAAGCTTTCTTT. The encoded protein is CASSLSPGLETEAFF.

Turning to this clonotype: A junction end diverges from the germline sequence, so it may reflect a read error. The CDR3 reads CASSWPDMGEKLFF. CDR3 coding DNA: TGCGCCAGCAGCTGGCCGGACATGGGCGAAAAACTGTTTTTT. The chain recombines TRBV5-5 with TRBJ1-4; weak D call: TRBD1 (5 bases). The CDR3 runs to 14 residues. Germline V gene sequence: CDR1 SGHKS, CDR2 YYEKEE (reference sequence). The variable domain in full, with the rest retrieved from reference TRBV5-5 and TRBJ1-4, is DAGVTQSPTHLIKTRGQQVTLRCSPISGHKSVSWYQQVLGQGPQFIFQYYEKEERGRGNFPDRFSARQFPNYSSELNVNALLLGDSALYLCASSWPDMGEKLFFGSGTQLSVL.

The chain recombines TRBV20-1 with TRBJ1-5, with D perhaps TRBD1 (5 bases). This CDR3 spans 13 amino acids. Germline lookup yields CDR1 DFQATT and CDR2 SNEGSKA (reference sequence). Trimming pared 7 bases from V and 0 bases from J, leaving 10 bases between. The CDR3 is CSGRGDSNQPQHF. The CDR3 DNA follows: TGCAGTGGGCGGGGGGATAGCAATCAGCCCCAGCATTTT.

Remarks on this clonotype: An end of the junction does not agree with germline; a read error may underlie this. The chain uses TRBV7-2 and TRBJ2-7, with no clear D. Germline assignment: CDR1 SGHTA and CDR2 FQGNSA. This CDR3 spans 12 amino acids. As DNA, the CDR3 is TGTGCCAGCAGCTCCGACTCCCACGAGCAGTACTTC. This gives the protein CASSSDSHEQYF.